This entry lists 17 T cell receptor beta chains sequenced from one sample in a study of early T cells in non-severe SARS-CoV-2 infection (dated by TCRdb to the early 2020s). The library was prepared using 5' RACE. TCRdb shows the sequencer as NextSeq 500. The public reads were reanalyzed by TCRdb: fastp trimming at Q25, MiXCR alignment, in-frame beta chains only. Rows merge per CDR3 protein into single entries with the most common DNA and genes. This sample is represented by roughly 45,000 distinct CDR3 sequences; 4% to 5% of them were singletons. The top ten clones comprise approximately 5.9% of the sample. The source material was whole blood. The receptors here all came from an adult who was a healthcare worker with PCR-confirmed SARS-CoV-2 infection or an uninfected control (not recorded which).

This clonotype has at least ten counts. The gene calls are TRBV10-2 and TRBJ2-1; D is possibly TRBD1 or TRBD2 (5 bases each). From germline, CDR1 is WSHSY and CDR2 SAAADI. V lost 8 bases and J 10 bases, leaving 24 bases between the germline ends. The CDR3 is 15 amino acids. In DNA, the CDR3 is TGCGCCAGCGGCCGTGGCAACCTGGGGGTCGGAGAGCAGTTCTTC. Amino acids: CASGRGNLGVGEQFF.

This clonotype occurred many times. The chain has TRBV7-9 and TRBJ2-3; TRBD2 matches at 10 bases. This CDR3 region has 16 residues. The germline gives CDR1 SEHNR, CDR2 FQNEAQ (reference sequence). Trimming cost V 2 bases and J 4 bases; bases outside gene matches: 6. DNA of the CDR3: TGTGCCAGCAGCTTAATCCTAGCGGGGGTGTCAGATACGCAGTATTTT. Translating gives CASSLILAGVSDTQYF. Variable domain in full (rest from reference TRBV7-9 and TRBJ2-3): DTGVSQNPRHKITKRGQNVTFRCDPISEHNRLYWYRQTLGQGPEFLTYFQNEAQLEKSRLLSDRFSAERPKGSFSTLEIQRTEQGDSAMYLCASSLILAGVSDTQYFGPGTRLTVL.

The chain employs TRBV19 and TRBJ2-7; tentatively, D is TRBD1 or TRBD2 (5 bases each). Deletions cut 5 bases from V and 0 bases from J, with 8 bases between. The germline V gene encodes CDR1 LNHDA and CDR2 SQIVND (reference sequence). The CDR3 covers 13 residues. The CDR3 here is CASSPGTSYEQYF. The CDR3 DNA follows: TGTGCCAGTAGTCCAGGGACCTCCTACGAGCAGTACTTC. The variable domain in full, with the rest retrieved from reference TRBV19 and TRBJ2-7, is DGGITQSPKYLFRKEGQNVTLSCEQNLNHDAMYWYRQDPGQGLRLIYYSQIVNDFQKGDIAEGYSVSREKKESFPLTVTSAQKNPTAFYLCASSPGTSYEQYFGPGTRLTVT.

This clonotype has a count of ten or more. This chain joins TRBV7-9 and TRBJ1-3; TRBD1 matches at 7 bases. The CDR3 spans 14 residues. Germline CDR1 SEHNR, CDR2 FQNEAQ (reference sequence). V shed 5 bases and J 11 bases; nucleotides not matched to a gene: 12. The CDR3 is CASSIGGGWTAIYF. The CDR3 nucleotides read TGTGCCAGCAGCATAGGGGGCGGATGGACCGCCATATATTTT.

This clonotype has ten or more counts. This CDR3 is CASSPSGGAVDTQYF. CDR3 sequence (DNA): TGTGCCAGCAGCCCTAGCGGGGGGGCAGTAGATACGCAGTATTTT. The V call is TRBV5-6, the J call TRBJ2-3; TRBD2 aligns across 12 bases. V lost 4 bases, J lost 5 bases, and 5 bases stayed unmatched. Germline V gene sequence: CDR1 SGHDT, CDR2 YYEEEE. The CDR3 length is 15 residues. The complete variable domain, with remaining parts taken from reference TRBV5-6 and TRBJ2-3, reads DAGVTQSPTHLIKTRGQQVTLRCSPKSGHDTVSWYQQALGQGPQFIFQYYEEEERQRGNFPDRFSGHQFPNYSSELNVNALLLGDSALYLCASSPSGGAVDTQYFGPGTRLTVL.

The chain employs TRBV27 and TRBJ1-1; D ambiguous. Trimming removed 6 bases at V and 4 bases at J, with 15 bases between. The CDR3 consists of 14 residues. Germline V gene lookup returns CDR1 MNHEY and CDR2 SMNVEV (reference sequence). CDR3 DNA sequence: TGTGCCAGCAGCCCGGAACAGAGAGGCACTGAAGCTTTCTTT. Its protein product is CASSPEQRGTEAFF.

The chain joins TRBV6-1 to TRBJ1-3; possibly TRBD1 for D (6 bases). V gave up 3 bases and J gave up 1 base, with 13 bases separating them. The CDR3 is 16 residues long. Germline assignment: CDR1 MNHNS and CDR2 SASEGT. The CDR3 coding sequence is TGTGCCAGCAGTGAGCAGGGGAGTAGATCTGGAAACACCATATATTTT. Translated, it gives CASSEQGSRSGNTIYF.

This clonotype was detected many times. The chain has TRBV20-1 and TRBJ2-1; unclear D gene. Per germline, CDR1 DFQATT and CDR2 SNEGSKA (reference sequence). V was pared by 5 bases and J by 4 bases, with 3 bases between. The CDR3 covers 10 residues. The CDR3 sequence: CSAEYNEQFF. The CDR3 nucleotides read TGCAGTGCTGAGTACAATGAGCAGTTCTTC.

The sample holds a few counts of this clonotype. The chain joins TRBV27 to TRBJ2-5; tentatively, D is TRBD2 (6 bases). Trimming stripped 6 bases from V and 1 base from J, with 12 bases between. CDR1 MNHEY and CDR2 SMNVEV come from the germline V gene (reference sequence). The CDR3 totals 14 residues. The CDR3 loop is CASRKSGVQETQYF. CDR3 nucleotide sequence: TGTGCCAGCAGGAAATCGGGGGTCCAAGAGACCCAGTACTTC.

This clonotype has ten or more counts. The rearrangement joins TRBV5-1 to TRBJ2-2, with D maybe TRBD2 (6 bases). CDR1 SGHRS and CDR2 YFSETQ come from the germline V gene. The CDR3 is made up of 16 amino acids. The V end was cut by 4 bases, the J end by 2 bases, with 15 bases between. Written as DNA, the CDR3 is TGCGCCAGCAGCCCTGGGGTAGCGGCAAACACCGGGGAGCTGTTTTTT. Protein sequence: CASSPGVAANTGELFF.

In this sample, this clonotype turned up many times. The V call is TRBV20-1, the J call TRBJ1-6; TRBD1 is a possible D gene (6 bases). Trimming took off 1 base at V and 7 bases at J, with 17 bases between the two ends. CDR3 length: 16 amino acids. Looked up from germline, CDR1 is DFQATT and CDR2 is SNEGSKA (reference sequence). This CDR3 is CSARGRGTGPNSPLHF. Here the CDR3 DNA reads TGCAGTGCTAGAGGGAGGGGCACAGGGCCCAATTCACCCCTCCACTTT.

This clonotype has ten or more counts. The CDR3 spells CAISESAAGNQPQHF. Here the CDR3 DNA reads TGTGCCATCAGTGAGTCGGCGGCGGGCAATCAGCCCCAGCATTTT. The chain combines TRBV10-3 with TRBJ1-5; no clear D gene. The CDR3 loop spans 15 amino acids. V was clipped by 0 bases and J by 2 bases, with 8 bases between them. Germline V gene data show CDR1 as ENHRY and CDR2 as SYGVKD.

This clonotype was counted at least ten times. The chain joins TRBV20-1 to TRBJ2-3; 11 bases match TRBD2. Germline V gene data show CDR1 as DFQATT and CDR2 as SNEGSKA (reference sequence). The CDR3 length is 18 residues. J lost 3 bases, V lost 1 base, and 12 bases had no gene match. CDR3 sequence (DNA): TGCAGTGCTAGAGGGGGCATGGGACTAGCGGCGGGGACAGATACGCAGTATTTT. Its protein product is CSARGGMGLAAGTDTQYF.

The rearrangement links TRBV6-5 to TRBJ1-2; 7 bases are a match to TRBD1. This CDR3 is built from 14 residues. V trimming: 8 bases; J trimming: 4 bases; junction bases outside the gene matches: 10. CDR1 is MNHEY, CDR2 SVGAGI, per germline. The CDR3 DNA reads TGTGCCAGCGGGACGACAGGGATCAGCTATGGCTACACCTTC. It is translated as CASGTTGISYGYTF.

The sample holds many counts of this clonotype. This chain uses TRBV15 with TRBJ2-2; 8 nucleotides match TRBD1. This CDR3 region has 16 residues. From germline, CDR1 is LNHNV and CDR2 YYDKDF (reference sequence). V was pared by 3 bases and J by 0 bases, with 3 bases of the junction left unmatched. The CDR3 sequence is CATSSLQGANTGELFF. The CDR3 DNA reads TGTGCCACCAGCAGCTTACAGGGGGCGAACACCGGGGAGCTGTTTTTT.

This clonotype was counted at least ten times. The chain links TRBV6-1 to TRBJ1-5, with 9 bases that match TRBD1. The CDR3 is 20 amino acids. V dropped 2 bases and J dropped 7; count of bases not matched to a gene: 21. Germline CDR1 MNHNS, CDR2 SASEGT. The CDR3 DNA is TGTGCCAGCAGTGAACTCCCACACTTAAGGGGACAGGGTTCTTGGCAGCCCCAGCATTTT. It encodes CASSELPHLRGQGSWQPQHF.

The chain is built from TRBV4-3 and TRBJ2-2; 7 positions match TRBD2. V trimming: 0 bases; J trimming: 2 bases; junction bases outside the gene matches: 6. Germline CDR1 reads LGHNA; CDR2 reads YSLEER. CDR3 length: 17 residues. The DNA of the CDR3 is TGCGCCAGCAGCCAAGAGGTAGCTAGCGGAAACACCGGGGAGCTGTTTTTT. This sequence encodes CASSQEVASGNTGELFF.